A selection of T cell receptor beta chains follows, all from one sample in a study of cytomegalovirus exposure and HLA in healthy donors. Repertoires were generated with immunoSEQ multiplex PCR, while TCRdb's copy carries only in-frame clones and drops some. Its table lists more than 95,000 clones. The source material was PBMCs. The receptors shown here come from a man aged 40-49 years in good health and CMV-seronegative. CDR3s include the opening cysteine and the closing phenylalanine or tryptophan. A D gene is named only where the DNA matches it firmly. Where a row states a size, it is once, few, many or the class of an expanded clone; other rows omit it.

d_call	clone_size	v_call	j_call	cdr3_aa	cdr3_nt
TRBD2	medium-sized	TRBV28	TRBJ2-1	CASSWGTSGEQFF	TGTGCCAGCAGTTGGGGGACTAGCGGTGAGCAGTTCTTC
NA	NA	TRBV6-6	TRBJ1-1	CASSSRQAIEAFF	TGTGCCAGCAGTTCCCGACAGGCTATTGAAGCTTTCTTT
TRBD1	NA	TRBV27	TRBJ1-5	CASSSGTGRPVSNQPQHF	TGTGCCAGCAGCTCCGGGACAGGTCGCCCCGTGAGCAATCAGCCCCAGCATTTT
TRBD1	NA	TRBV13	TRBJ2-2	CASSLEDRGTGELFF	TGTGCCAGCAGCTTAGAAGACAGGGGCACCGGGGAGCTGTTTTTT
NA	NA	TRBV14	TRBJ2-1	CASSQALAVEQFF	TGTGCCAGCAGCCAGGCACTAGCAGTTGAGCAGTTCTTC
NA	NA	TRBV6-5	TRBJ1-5	CASRIRVYSNQPQHF	TGTGCCAGCAGGATCAGGGTATATAGCAATCAGCCCCAGCATTTT
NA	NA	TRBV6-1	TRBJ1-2	CACARGGALNYGYTF	TGTGCCTGCGCCAGAGGGGGGGCGCTCAACTATGGCTACACCTTC
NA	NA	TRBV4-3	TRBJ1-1	CASSQEASTEAFF	TGCGCCAGCAGCCAGGAGGCCAGCACTGAAGCTTTCTTT
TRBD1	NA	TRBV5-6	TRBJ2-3	CASRSLLKTGTDTQYF	TGTGCCAGCAGATCCCTCCTAAAGACAGGGACAGATACGCAGTATTTT
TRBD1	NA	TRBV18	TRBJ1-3	CASSGTGNAGNTIYF	TGTGCCAGCTCCGGGACAGGGAACGCTGGAAACACCATATATTTT
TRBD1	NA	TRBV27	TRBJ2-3	CATSPSRVGGLDTQYF	TGTGCCACCTCACCCTCTCGGGTAGGGGGCTTAGATACGCAGTATTTT
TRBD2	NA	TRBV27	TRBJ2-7	CASSWGLAVLYEQYF	TGTGCCAGCAGTTGGGGACTAGCGGTTCTATACGAGCAGTACTTC
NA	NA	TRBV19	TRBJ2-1	CASRKTGTYNEQFF	TGTGCCAGTAGAAAGACAGGTACCTACAATGAGCAGTTCTTC
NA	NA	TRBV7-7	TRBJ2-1	CASSAGPYNEQFF	TGTGCCAGCAGTGCGGGGCCCTACAATGAGCAGTTCTTC
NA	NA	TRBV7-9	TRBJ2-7	CASSSPLGGREQYF	TGTGCCAGCAGCTCACCTCTCGGGGGGCGCGAGCAGTACTTC
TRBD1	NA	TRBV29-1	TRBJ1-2	CSVGGGQGASGYTF	TGCAGCGTCGGAGGGGGACAGGGGGCTTCTGGCTACACCTTC
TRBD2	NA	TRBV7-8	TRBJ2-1	CASSQTGGPGEQFF	TGTGCCAGCAGCCAGACGGGGGGGCCCGGTGAGCAGTTCTTC
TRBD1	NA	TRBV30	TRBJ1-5	CAWSRDRGGQPQHF	TGTGCCTGGAGCCGGGACAGGGGAGGCCAGCCCCAGCATTTT
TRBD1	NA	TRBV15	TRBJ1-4	CATSHRGAEEKLFF	TGTGCCACCAGCCACAGGGGGGCTGAGGAAAAACTGTTTTTT
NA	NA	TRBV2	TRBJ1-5	CASKIQGDQPQHF	TGTGCCAGCAAGATACAGGGAGATCAGCCCCAGCATTTT
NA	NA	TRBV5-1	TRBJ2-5	CASSLIPSSALETQYF	TGCGCCAGCAGCTTGATCCCCTCCAGCGCCTTAGAGACCCAGTACTTC
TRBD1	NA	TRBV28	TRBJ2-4	CASSITGGRNIQYF	TGTGCCAGCAGTATCACAGGGGGCAGAAACATTCAGTACTTC
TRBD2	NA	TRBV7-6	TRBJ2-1	CASSLRAGAVLDNEQFF	TGTGCCAGCAGCTTAAGAGCGGGAGCGGTCCTAGACAATGAGCAGTTCTTC
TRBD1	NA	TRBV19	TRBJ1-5	CASSLAGGRGNQPQHF	TGTGCCAGTAGTCTTGCAGGGGGGCGCGGGAATCAGCCCCAGCATTTT
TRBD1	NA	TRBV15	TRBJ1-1	CATSKGQVNEAFF	TGTGCCACCAGCAAGGGACAGGTTAATGAAGCTTTCTTT
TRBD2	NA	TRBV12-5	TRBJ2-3	CASGKGLADTDTQYF	TGTGCTAGTGGTAAGGGACTAGCGGACACAGATACGCAGTATTTT
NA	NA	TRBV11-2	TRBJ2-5	CASSPPEGSETQYF	TGTGCCAGCAGCCCTCCGGAGGGTTCAGAGACCCAGTACTTC
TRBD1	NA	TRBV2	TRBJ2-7	CANSEVGTDYEQYF	TGTGCCAACAGTGAAGTTGGGACAGATTACGAGCAGTACTTC
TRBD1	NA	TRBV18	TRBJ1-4	CASSPGQGENEKLFF	TGTGCCAGCTCACCCGGACAGGGAGAAAATGAAAAACTGTTTTTT
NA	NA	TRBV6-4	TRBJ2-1	CASAGGIGNEQFF	TGTGCCAGTGCCGGCGGGATAGGGAATGAGCAGTTCTTC
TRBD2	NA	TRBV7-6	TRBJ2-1	CASSLAGRAGEQFF	TGTGCCAGCAGCTTAGCGGGGAGGGCTGGCGAGCAGTTCTTC
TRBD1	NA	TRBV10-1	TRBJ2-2	CASSDSGQVIGELFF	TGCGCCAGCAGTGATTCAGGACAGGTCATCGGGGAGCTGTTTTTT
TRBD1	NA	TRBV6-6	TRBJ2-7	CASSPGQDYEQYF	TGTGCCAGCAGTCCGGGACAGGACTACGAGCAGTACTTC
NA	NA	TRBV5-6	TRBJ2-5	CASSGRETQYF	TGTGCCAGCAGCGGTAGAGAGACCCAGTACTTC
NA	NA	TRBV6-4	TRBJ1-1	CASRLDSQPYTEAFF	TGTGCCAGCAGATTGGACAGTCAACCCTACACTGAAGCTTTCTTT
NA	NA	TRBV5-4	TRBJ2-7	CASSISLDTSYEQYF	TGTGCCAGCAGCATATCCTTAGACACCTCCTACGAGCAGTACTTC
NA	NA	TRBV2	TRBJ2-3	CASRGRRTDTQYF	TGTGCCAGCAGGGGGCGCCGCACAGATACGCAGTATTTT
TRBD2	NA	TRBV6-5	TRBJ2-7	CASSYGTSGSTYEQYF	TGTGCCAGCAGTTACGGGACTAGCGGGAGTACCTACGAGCAGTACTTC
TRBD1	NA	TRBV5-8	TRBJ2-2	CASTLGQGARSTGELFF	TGTGCCAGCACCCTGGGACAGGGGGCGCGTTCCACCGGGGAGCTGTTTTTT
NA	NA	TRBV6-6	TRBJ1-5	CASSLGLNQPQHF	TGTGCCAGCAGTCTCGGACTCAATCAGCCCCAGCATTTT
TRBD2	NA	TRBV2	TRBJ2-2	CASSEREANTGELFF	TGTGCCAGCAGTGAGCGGGAGGCAAACACCGGGGAGCTGTTTTTT
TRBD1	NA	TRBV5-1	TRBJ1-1	CASSLVGGGTEAFF	TGCGCCAGCAGCTTGGTAGGGGGCGGAACTGAAGCTTTCTTT
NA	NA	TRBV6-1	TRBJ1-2	CASSEGQDYYGYTF	TGTGCCAGCAGTGAAGGTCAGGATTACTATGGCTACACCTTC
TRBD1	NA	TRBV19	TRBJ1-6	CASSIDGTENSPLHF	TGTGCCAGTAGTATAGACGGGACAGAAAATTCACCCCTCCACTTT
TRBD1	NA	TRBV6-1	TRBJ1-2	CASSRDRVNYGYTF	TGTGCCAGCAGCCGGGACAGGGTTAACTATGGCTACACCTTC
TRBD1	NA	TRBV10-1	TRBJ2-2	CASSGATGGTGELFF	TGCGCCAGCAGTGGAGCGACAGGGGGCACCGGGGAGCTGTTTTTT
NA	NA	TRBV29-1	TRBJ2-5	CSAEPGETQYF	TGCAGCGCCGAGCCGGGAGAGACCCAGTACTTC
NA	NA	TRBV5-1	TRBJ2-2	CASRNRNTGELFF	TGCGCCAGCAGGAACAGAAACACCGGGGAGCTGTTTTTT
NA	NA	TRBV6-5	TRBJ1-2	CASSYSIRNYGYTF	TGTGCCAGCAGTTACTCAATCAGGAACTATGGCTACACCTTC
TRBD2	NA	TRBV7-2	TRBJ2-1	CASSLEFGLAEDNEQFF	TGTGCCAGCAGCTTAGAATTTGGACTAGCGGAAGACAATGAGCAGTTCTTC
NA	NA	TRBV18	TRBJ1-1	CASSPRQNTEAFF	TGTGCCAGCTCACCACGACAGAACACTGAAGCTTTCTTT
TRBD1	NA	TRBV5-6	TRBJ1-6	CASSPDRLGSNSPLHF	TGTGCCAGCAGCCCGGACAGGTTGGGTAGTAATTCACCCCTCCACTTT
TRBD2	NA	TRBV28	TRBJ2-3	CASSRGLADSTDTQYF	TGTGCCAGCAGCCGCGGACTAGCGGATAGCACAGATACGCAGTATTTT
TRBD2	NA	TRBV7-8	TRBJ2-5	CASSGSGRTETQYF	TGTGCCAGCAGTGGTAGCGGGAGGACGGAGACCCAGTACTTC
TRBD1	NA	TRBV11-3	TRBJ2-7	CASSLAPGGNYEQYF	TGTGCCAGCAGCTTAGCGCCAGGGGGCAACTACGAGCAGTACTTC
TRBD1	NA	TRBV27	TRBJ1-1	CASSLTGYTEAFF	TGTGCCAGCTCCCTGACAGGGTACACTGAAGCTTTCTTT
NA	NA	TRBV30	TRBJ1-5	CAWSVLDGNQPQHF	TGTGCCTGGAGTGTATTAGATGGCAATCAGCCCCAGCATTTT
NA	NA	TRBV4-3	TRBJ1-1	CASSMGHSKNTEAFF	TGCGCCAGCAGCATGGGACACTCAAAAAACACTGAAGCTTTCTTT
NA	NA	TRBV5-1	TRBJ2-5	CASSLAARSGETQYF	TGCGCCAGCAGCTTGGCCGCTAGGAGCGGTGAGACCCAGTACTTC